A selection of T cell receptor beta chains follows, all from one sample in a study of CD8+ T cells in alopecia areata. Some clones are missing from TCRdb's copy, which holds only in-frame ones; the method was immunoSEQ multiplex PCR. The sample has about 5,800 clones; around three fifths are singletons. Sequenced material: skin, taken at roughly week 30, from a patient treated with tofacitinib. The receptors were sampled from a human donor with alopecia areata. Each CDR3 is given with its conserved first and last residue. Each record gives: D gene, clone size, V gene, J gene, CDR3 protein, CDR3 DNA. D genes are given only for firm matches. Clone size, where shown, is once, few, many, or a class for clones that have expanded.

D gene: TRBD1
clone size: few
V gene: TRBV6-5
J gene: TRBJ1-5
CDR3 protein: CASRTTGGGQPQHF
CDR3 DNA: TGTGCCAGCAGAACGACAGGGGGGGGACAGCCCCAGCATTTT

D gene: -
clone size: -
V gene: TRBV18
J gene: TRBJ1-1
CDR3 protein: CASSQTGGTEAFF
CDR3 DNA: TGTGCCAGCTCACAGACAGGAGGCACTGAAGCTTTCTTT

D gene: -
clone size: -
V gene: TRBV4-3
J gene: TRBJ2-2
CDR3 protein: CASSQDPGSGELFF
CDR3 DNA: TGCGCCAGCAGCCAAGATCCCGGGAGCGGGGAGCTGTTTTTT

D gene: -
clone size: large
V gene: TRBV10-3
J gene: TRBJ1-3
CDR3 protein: CAISMAGAGGNTIYF
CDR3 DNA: TGTGCCATCAGTATGGCGGGGGCTGGTGGAAACACCATATATTTT

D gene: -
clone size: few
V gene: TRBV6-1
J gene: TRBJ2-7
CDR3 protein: CASSELFNPLYEQYF
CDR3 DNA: TGTGCCAGCAGTGAATTGTTCAACCCTCTCTACGAGCAGTACTTC

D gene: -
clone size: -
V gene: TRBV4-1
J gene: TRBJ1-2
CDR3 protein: CASSQQLMATEGYTF
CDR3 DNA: TGCGCCAGCAGCCAGCAACTAATGGCTACTGAGGGCTACACCTTC

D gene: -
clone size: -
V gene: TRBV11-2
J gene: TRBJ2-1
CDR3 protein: CASSLMGQSSSYNEQFF
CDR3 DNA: TGTGCCAGCAGCTTAATGGGGCAGTCGAGCTCCTACAATGAGCAGTTCTTC

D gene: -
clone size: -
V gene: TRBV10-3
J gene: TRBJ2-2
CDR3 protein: CAISSLTTGELFF
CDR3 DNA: TGTGCCATCAGTAGCCTCACCACCGGGGAGCTGTTTTTT

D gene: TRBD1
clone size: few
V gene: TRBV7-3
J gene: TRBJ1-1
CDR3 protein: CASSLTGQGFTEAFF
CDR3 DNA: TGTGCCAGCAGCTTAACGGGACAGGGGTTCACTGAAGCTTTCTTT

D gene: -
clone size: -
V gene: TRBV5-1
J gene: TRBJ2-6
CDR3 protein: CASSLVTGPSSGANVLTF
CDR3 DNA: TGCGCCAGCAGCTTGGTGACAGGACCCAGCTCTGGGGCCAACGTCCTGACTTTC

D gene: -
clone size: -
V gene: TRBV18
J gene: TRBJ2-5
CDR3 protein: CASSLGGTADQETQYF
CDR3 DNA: TGTGCCAGCTCTCTAGGCGGGACAGCCGACCAAGAGACCCAGTACTTC

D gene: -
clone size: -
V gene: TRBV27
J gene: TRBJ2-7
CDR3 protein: CASSPTGVANRYEQYF
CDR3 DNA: TGTGCCAGCAGTCCGACTGGGGTCGCGAATAGGTACGAGCAGTACTTC

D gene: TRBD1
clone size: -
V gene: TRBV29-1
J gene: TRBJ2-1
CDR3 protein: CSGDSGEQFF
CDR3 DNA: TGCAGCGGGGACAGCGGAGAGCAGTTCTTC

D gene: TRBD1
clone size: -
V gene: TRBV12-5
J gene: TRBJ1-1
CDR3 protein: CASGLVGGEGIEAFF
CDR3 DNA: TGTGCTAGTGGTTTGGTAGGGGGCGAGGGGATCGAAGCTTTCTTT

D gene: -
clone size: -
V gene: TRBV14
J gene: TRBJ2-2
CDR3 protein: CASSLRDVGTGELFF
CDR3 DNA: TGTGCCAGCAGCCTCCGGGACGTAGGCACCGGGGAGCTGTTTTTT

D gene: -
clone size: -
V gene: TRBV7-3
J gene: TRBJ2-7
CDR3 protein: CASSLTASSYEQYF
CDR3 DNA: TGTGCCAGCAGCTTGACAGCCAGCTCCTACGAGCAGTACTTC

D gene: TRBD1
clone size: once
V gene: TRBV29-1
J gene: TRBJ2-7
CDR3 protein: CSASSGTGWHEQYF
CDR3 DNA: TGCAGCGCGTCTTCCGGGACAGGGTGGCACGAGCAGTACTTC

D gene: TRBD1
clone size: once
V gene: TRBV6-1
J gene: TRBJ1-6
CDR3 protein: CAAGTAKNSPLHF
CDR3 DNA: TGTGCCGCGGGGACAGCAAAAAATTCACCCCTCCACTTT

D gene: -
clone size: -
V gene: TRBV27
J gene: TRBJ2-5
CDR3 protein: CASSLDARETQYF
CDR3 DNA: TGTGCCAGCAGTTTAGACGCGAGGGAGACCCAGTACTTC

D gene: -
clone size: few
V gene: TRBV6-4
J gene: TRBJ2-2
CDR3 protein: CASSGIEGRGTGELFF
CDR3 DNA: TGTGCCAGCAGTGGGATAGAGGGCCGTGGCACCGGGGAGCTGTTTTTT

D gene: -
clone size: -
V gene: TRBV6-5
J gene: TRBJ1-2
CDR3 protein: CASSENRPVAGYTF
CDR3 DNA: TGTGCCAGCAGTGAAAACAGACCTGTGGCTGGCTACACCTTC

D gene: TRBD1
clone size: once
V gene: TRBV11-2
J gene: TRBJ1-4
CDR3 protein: CASSPFRGDRVNEKLFF
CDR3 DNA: TGTGCCAGCAGCCCCTTCCGTGGGGACAGGGTAAATGAAAAACTGTTTTTT

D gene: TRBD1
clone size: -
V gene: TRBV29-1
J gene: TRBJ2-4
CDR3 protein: CSVKSQGALRENIQYF
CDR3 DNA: TGCAGCGTGAAATCACAGGGGGCGCTGCGTGAAAACATTCAGTACTTC

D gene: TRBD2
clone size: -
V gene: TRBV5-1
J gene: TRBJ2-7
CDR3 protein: CASSLAGLAGVTYEQYF
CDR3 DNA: TGCGCCAGCAGCTTGGCAGGACTAGCGGGAGTTACCTACGAGCAGTACTTC

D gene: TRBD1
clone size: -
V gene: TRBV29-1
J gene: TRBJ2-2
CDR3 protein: CSVMTGAELFF
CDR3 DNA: TGCAGCGTCATGACAGGGGCGGAGCTGTTTTTT

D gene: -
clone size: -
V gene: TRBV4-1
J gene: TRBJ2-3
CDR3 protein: CASSQANMGFTDTQYF
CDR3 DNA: TGCGCCAGCAGCCAAGCAAACATGGGTTTTACCGATACGCAGTATTTT

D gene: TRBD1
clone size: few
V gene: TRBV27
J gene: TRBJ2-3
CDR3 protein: CASSSGQTQETQYF
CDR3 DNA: TGTGCCAGCAGTTCGGGACAGACCCAGGAGACGCAGTATTTT

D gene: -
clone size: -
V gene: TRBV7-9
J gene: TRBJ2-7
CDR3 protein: CASSQRQGQSYEQYF
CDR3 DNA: TGTGCCAGCAGCCAGAGACAAGGACAGAGCTACGAGCAGTACTTC

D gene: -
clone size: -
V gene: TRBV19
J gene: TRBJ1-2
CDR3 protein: CAIQTSYGYTF
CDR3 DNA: TGTGCCATCCAGACTTCCTATGGCTACACCTTC

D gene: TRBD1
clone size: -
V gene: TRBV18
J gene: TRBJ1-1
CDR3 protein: CASSQSSGQGISEAFF
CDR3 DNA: TGTGCCAGCTCACAAAGTTCGGGACAGGGAATCTCTGAAGCTTTCTTT

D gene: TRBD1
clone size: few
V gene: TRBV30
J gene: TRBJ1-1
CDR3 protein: CASVTGQVNTEAFF
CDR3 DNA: TGTGCCTCTGTGACAGGGCAGGTGAACACTGAAGCTTTCTTT